These 31 T cell receptor gamma chains originate from one sample sequenced in a study of gamma-delta chains in newborns, infants, children. TCRdb re-called the reads via CATT. This sample carries some 2,800 gamma-chain clones, over 25% of them seen once, and the ten largest clones take 20%. The sequencing sample was made of blood. The receptors come from a child who was a newborn, infant or young child, either healthy, febrile or measles-vaccinated (not recorded which).

Comment on this clone: This sample includes further DNA sequences coding for the same CDR3. This chain connects TRGV9 to TRGJP. Germline CDR1 and CDR2: GITISATS and ISYDGTV (reference sequence). The CDR3 has 17 residues. Losses at the gene ends were 0 bases for V and 6 bases for J; bases not matched to a gene: 5. For the CDR3, the DNA is TGTGCCTTGTGGGAGGTGCTGGTAGAGTTGGGCAAAAAAATCAAGGTATTT. It yields the protein CALWEVLVELGKKIKVF.

The J gene is TRGJP1, the V gene TRGV9. CDR1 GITISATS and CDR2 ISYDGTV come from the germline V gene (reference sequence). CDR3 size: 16 residues. The V gene end was trimmed by 1 base and the J gene end by 0 bases; junction bases not matched to a gene: 5. The chain's CDR3 is CALWEVLDTTGWFKIF. CDR3 DNA sequence: TGTGCCTTGTGGGAGGTTCTCGATACCACTGGTTGGTTCAAGATATTT.

In regard to this clone: This may stem from a read error, because a much larger clone lies one nucleotide away. The same CDR3 can be traced to other DNA sequences in this sample. The rearrangement uses TRGV9 and TRGJP. The CDR3 totals 17 residues. Germline assignment: CDR1 GITISATS and CDR2 ISYDGTV (reference sequence). The CDR3 coding sequence is TGTGCCCTGTGGGAGGAAGACCTAGAGTTGGGCAAAAAAATCAAGGTATTT. Residues: CALWEEDLELGKKIKVF.

As concerns this clone: A read error may be the cause here, since a much bigger clone is one base away. This sample also contains other DNA sequences that code for the same CDR3. This chain joins TRGV9 and TRGJP. This CDR3 comprises 17 residues. CDR1 is GITISATS, CDR2 ISYDGTV, per germline (reference sequence). CDR3 loop: CALWEVPQELGKKIKVF. The DNA of the CDR3 is TGTGCATTGTGGGAGGTCCCTCAAGAGTTGGGCAAAAAAATCAAGGTATTT.

Concerning this clone: The sample has other DNA sequences that encode this CDR3 too. The chain joins TRGV9 to TRGJP. Trimming cost V 4 bases and J 7 bases; bases outside gene matches: 7. The germline CDR1 and CDR2 sequences are GITISATS and ISYDGTV (reference sequence). The CDR3 sequence is 16 residues long. The CDR3 nucleotides read TGTGCCTTGTGGGATCTCCGGGAGTTGGGCAAAAAAATCAAGGTATTT. This encodes CALWDLRELGKKIKVF.

The rearrangement links TRGV9 to TRGJP. V lost 0 bases to trimming and J lost 4 bases; unmatched junction nucleotides: 9. Germline CDR1 and CDR2: GITISATS and ISYDGTV (reference sequence). The CDR3 spans 19 residues. The CDR3 loop is CALWEVQLAQELGKKIKVF. The CDR3, as DNA: TGTGCCTTGTGGGAGGTGCAATTGGCCCAAGAGTTGGGCAAAAAAATCAAGGTATTT.

The table lists this clone with a few counts. TCRdb's listed protein matches a much larger clone and diverges from this DNA's translation at residue 12, likely through a read error; the protein shown comes from the DNA. J is TRGJP and V is TRGV9. There are 15 residues in the CDR3. From germline, CDR1 is GITISATS and CDR2 ISYDGTV (reference sequence). CDR3 sequence: CALWEQELGKKVKVF. The CDR3 DNA follows: TGTGCCTTGTGGGAGCAAGAGTTGGGCAAAAAAGTCAAGGTATTT.

This chain joins TRGV9 and TRGJP. Trimming cost V 0 bases and J 8 bases; bases outside gene matches: 7. CDR3 length: 17 amino acids. Germline CDR1 is GITISATS and CDR2 is ISYDGTV (reference sequence). This CDR3 reads CALWEVHPQLGKKIKVF. The CDR3 DNA is TGTGCCTTGTGGGAGGTGCACCCCCAGTTGGGCAAAAAAATCAAGGTATTT.

In this sample, this clone is medium-sized. Other DNA sequences of this sample code for an identical CDR3. CDR3 DNA: TGTGCCTTGTGGGACCGGGAGTTGGGCAAAAAAATCAAGGTATTT. It specifies CALWDRELGKKIKVF. The chain carries TRGV9 and TRGJP. This CDR3 has 15 amino acids. The germline V gene has CDR1 GITISATS and CDR2 ISYDGTV (reference sequence). Losses at the gene ends were 4 bases for V and 7 bases for J; bases not matched to a gene: 4.

This clone has just a few counts. Other DNA sequences within the sample encode an identical CDR3. The rearrangement uses TRGV9 and TRGJP. The V gene's germline CDR1 is GITISATS and CDR2 ISYDGTV (reference sequence). The CDR3 is 16 amino acids. Unmatched junction bases numbered 5, after V lost 5 bases and J lost 4 bases. This chain's CDR3 is CALWAPQELGKKIKVF. The DNA of the CDR3 is TGTGCCTTGTGGGCACCCCAAGAGTTGGGCAAAAAAATCAAGGTATTT.

J is TRGJP and V is TRGV9. CDR1 GITISATS and CDR2 ISYDGTV come from the germline V gene (reference sequence). The length of the CDR3 is 17 residues. After removal of 2 bases from V and 4 bases from J, the junction contained 5 bases not matched to a gene. CDR3 bases: TGTGCCTTGTGGGAGGATCATCAAGAGTTGGGCAAAAAAATCAAGGTATTT. Amino acids: CALWEDHQELGKKIKVF.

V gene TRGV9 combines with J gene TRGJP. Germline assignment: CDR1 GITISATS and CDR2 ISYDGTV (reference sequence). The junction had 10 bases not matched to a gene; V was cut back by 4 bases and J by 7 bases. This CDR3 spans 17 amino acids. CDR3 loop: CALWDQLIELGKKIKVF. The CDR3 DNA is TGTGCCTTGTGGGATCAACTGATTGAGTTGGGCAAAAAAATCAAGGTATTT.

This clone is categorized as medium-sized. This chain joins TRGV3 and TRGJ1 or TRGJ2. Germline V gene sequence: CDR1 VTNTFY, CDR2 YDVSTARD (reference sequence). J gave up 0 bases and V 8 bases, and 7 bases lay outside the gene matches. The CDR3 spans 13 residues. CDR3 in DNA: TGTGCCACCTTAACGTCGAATTATTATAAGAAACTCTTT. Its protein is CATLTSNYYKKLF.

A single count supports this clone. The J gene is TRGJP, the V gene TRGV9. This CDR3 comprises 17 residues. V lost 2 bases and J lost 7; bases outside the gene matches: 8. Germline assignment: CDR1 GITISATS and CDR2 ISYDGTV (reference sequence). The CDR3 bases are TGTGCCTTGTGGGAGGACTTATACGAGTTGGGCAAAAAAATCAAGGTATTT. Its protein product is CALWEDLYELGKKIKVF.

The sample holds a few counts of this clone. The chain carries TRGV9 and TRGJP. In germline, CDR1 is GITISATS, CDR2 ISYDGTV (reference sequence). The CDR3 runs to 17 residues. V dropped 4 bases and J dropped 7; count of bases not matched to a gene: 10. CDR3 amino acids: CALWDQEGELGKKIKVF. For the CDR3, the DNA is TGTGCCTTGTGGGACCAAGAGGGGGAGTTGGGCAAAAAAATCAAGGTATTT.

This clone appeared a few times. The sample holds other DNA sequences that translate to the same CDR3. The V gene is TRGV9, the J gene TRGJP. Per germline, CDR1 GITISATS and CDR2 ISYDGTV (reference sequence). Trimming cost V 0 bases and J 11 bases; bases outside gene matches: 4. This CDR3 is built from 15 residues. CDR3 in DNA: TGTGCCTTGTGGGAGGTGCACCTGGGCAAAAAAATCAAGGTATTT. Its translation: CALWEVHLGKKIKVF.

The J gene is TRGJP, the V gene TRGV9. The CDR3 loop spans 16 amino acids. Germline assignment: CDR1 GITISATS and CDR2 ISYDGTV (reference sequence). V was clipped by 2 bases and J by 9 bases; unmatched bases: 7. The CDR3 loop is CALWEELRLGKKIKVF. DNA of the CDR3: TGTGCCTTGTGGGAGGAACTTCGGTTGGGCAAAAAAATCAAGGTATTT.

This clone was counted between two and nine times. DNA of the CDR3: TGTGCCTTGTGGGAGGATTCGGAGTTGGGCAAAAAAATCAAGGTATTT. Its translation: CALWEDSELGKKIKVF. The rearrangement uses TRGV9 and TRGJP. CDR3 length: 16 amino acids. Germline CDR1 and CDR2: GITISATS and ISYDGTV (reference sequence). After removal of 2 bases from V and 7 bases from J, the junction contained 5 bases not matched to a gene.

The chain employs TRGV9 and TRGJP. Germline loops: CDR1 GITISATS, CDR2 ISYDGTV (reference sequence). The CDR3 has 17 residues. Trimming removed 5 bases from V and 7 bases from J; junction bases left unmatched: 11. CDR3 DNA: TGTGCCTTGTGGGGTAGGCAACTGGAGTTGGGCAAAAAAATCAAGGTATTT. Translation gives CALWGRQLELGKKIKVF.

The chain joins TRGV9 to TRGJP. Germline V CDR1 and CDR2: GITISATS, ISYDGTV (reference sequence). The CDR3 has 19 amino acids. After removal of 0 bases from V and 6 bases from J, the junction contained 11 bases not matched to a gene. The CDR3 DNA sequence: TGTGCCTTGTGGGAGGTGAATTTCTCTGGAGAGTTGGGCAAAAAAATCAAGGTATTT. It codes for CALWEVNFSGELGKKIKVF.

Note on this clone: A much larger clone differs by one base, so this may be a read error. The genes are TRGV9 and TRGJP. V shed 5 bases, J shed 4 bases, and the junction held 11 bases outside the gene matches. In germline, CDR1 is GITISATS, CDR2 ISYDGTV (reference sequence). The CDR3 has 18 amino acids. This chain's CDR3 is CALWGGRPQELGKKIKVF. CDR3 sequence (DNA): TGTGCCTTGTGGGGGGGGAGACCTCAAGAGTTGGGCAAAAAAATCAAGGTATTT.

The chain carries TRGV9 and TRGJP. This CDR3 has 13 amino acids. Trimming took 6 bases from V and 11 from J; bases not matched to a gene: 4. CDR1 and CDR2 (germline): GITISATS, ISYDGTV (reference sequence). The CDR3 bases are TGTGCCTTGTGGAGTATGGGCAAAAAAATCAAGGTATTT. Protein sequence: CALWSMGKKIKVF.

Concerning this clone: A much bigger clone sits one base away, suggesting this may be a read error. The rearrangement links TRGV9 to TRGJP. The DNA end favors TRGJP1, so the J call may be wrong. Germline V gene data show CDR1 as GITISATS and CDR2 as ISYDGTV (reference sequence). The CDR3 spans 18 residues. The CDR3 bases are TGTGCCTTGTGGGAGGTGCAGAAGCAAGAGTTGGGCAAAAAAATCAAGATATTT. As protein: CALWEVQKQELGKKIKIF.

Of note for this clone: This DNA translates differently at residue 5 from the TCRdb protein, which is that of a much larger clone; a read error is likely, and the protein shown is the DNA's own translation. Distinct nucleotide sequences in the sample also encode this CDR3. The chain links TRGV9 to TRGJP. The CDR3 runs to 16 residues. Unmatched junction bases numbered 4, after V lost 4 bases and J lost 4 bases. The germline CDR1 and CDR2 sequences are GITISATS and ISYDGTV (reference sequence). The CDR3 is CALWDLQELGKKIKVF. As DNA, the CDR3 is TGTGCCTTGTGGGACTTACAAGAGTTGGGCAAAAAAATCAAGGTATTT.

This clone ranks as medium-sized. Distinct nucleotide sequences in the sample also encode this CDR3. The rearrangement links TRGV9 to TRGJP. V was pared by 2 bases and J by 3 bases, with 4 bases of the junction left unmatched. The CDR3 is 17 residues long. Germline V gene data show CDR1 as GITISATS and CDR2 as ISYDGTV (reference sequence). Here the CDR3 DNA reads TGTGCCTTGTGGGAGGCCCAGCAAGAGTTGGGCAAAAAAATCAAGGTATTT. Its protein product is CALWEAQQELGKKIKVF.

On this clone itself: A far larger clone is one nucleotide away, so this likely arose from a read error. This chain joins TRGV2 and TRGJP2. The CDR3 spans 12 residues. The germline V gene encodes CDR1 EGSNGY and CDR2 YDSYNSKV. Losses at the gene ends were 4 bases for V and 15 bases for J; bases not matched to a gene: 11. The CDR3 spells CATWEAPRVKTF. The CDR3 nucleotides read TGTGCCACCTGGGAAGCTCCCAGGGTCAAGACGTTT.

To note about this clone: Possible read error: a much larger clone is one base away. The rearrangement links TRGV9 to TRGJP. CDR3 length: 17 amino acids. CDR1 GITISATS and CDR2 ISYDGTV come from the germline V gene (reference sequence). The CDR3 DNA reads TGTGCCTTGTGGGGGGTGCAGGCAGAGTTGGGCAAAAAAATCAAGGTATTT. Protein sequence: CALWGVQAELGKKIKVF.

Within the sample, this clone is large. This same CDR3 is encoded by further DNA sequences in the sample. The chain links TRGV9 to TRGJP. J gave up 4 bases and V 6 bases, and 3 bases lay outside the gene matches. Germline lookup yields CDR1 GITISATS and CDR2 ISYDGTV (reference sequence). The CDR3 runs 15 residues. CDR3 in DNA: TGTGCCTTGTGGTCCCAAGAGTTGGGCAAAAAAATCAAGGTATTT. Residues: CALWSQELGKKIKVF.

This clone was detected only a few times. The genes are TRGV9 and TRGJP. The CDR3 has 18 amino acids. Germline-derived CDR1 and CDR2 are GITISATS and ISYDGTV (reference sequence). The V gene end was trimmed by 3 bases and the J gene end by 4 bases; junction bases not matched to a gene: 9. The DNA of the CDR3 is TGTGCCTTGTGGGAGTCCACTAATCAAGAGTTGGGCAAAAAAATCAAGGTATTT. It encodes CALWESTNQELGKKIKVF.

Points on this clone: Other DNA sequences in this sample translate to the same CDR3. The chain joins TRGV9 to TRGJP. The CDR3 has 18 residues. The J segment lost 4 bases and the V segment lost 1 base, leaving 7 bases of the junction unmatched. The germline V gene encodes CDR1 GITISATS and CDR2 ISYDGTV (reference sequence). CDR3 loop: CALWEVHAQELGKKIKVF. The DNA for the CDR3 is TGTGCCTTGTGGGAGGTCCACGCTCAAGAGTTGGGCAAAAAAATCAAGGTATTT.

This clone qualifies as medium-sized. J is TRGJP1 and V is TRGV2. Unmatched junction bases numbered 3, after V lost 1 base and J lost 4 bases. The V gene's germline CDR1 is EGSNGY and CDR2 YDSYNSKV. The CDR3 contains 14 residues. The CDR3 nucleotides read TGTGCCACCTGGGACGGTTTCACTGGTTGGTTCAAGATATTT. This translates into CATWDGFTGWFKIF.